This TCR beta chain was profiled in a study of control samples from healthy donors and cancer patients. Profiling relied on immunoSEQ multiplex PCR, and the TCRdb table lists in-frame clones only, not all of them. The sample records about 120,000 clones, roughly 92% being singletons. V dropped 8 bases and J dropped 0 bases, with 13 bases sitting between them. The germline V gene encodes CDR1 SNHLY and CDR2 FYNNEI. This CDR3 spans 14 amino acids. This receptor was identified in an elderly man with head and neck cancer. The chain uses TRBV2 and TRBJ1-2; D gene unclear. The material sequenced was PBMCs. Written as DNA, the CDR3 is TGTGCCAGCTCCAGACGGAATCCTAACTATGGCTACACCTTC. This translates into CASSRRNPNYGYTF. The whole variable domain, filled in from reference TRBV2 and TRBJ1-2, reads EPEVTQTPSHQVTQMGQEVILRCVPISNHLYFYWYRQILGQKVEFLVSFYNNEISEKSEIFDDQFSVERPDGSNFTLKIRSTKLEDSAMYFCASSRRNPNYGYTFGSGTRLTVV.